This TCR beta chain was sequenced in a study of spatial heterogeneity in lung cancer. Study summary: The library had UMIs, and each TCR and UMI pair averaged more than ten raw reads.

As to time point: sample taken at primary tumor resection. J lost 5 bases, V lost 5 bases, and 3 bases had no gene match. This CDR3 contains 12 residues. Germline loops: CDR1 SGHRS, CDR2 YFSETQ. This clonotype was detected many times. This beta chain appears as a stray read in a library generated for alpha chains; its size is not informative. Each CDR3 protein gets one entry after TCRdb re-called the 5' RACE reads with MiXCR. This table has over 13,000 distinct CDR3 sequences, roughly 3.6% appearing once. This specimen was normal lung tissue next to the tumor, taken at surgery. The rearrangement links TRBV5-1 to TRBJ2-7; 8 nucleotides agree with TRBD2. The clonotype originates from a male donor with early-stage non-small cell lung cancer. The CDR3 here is CASRPGGNEQYF. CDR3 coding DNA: TGCGCCAGCAGGCCGGGGGGGAACGAGCAGTACTTC.